This paragraph reports one TCR beta chain. Its antigen is unknown. The data derive from a study of T cell responses to AZD1222 COVID-19 vaccine. Only in-frame clones appear in the TCRdb table, and some are missing; sequencing was by immunoSEQ multiplex PCR. The sample includes 130,000 or so clones, 93% of them seen just once. Regarding the study as a whole: Donors in the cohort were predominantly white British and more often female, and clonal diversity was possibly underestimated. Sampled repertoires all dated from after the peak T cell response. A reported finding is that nearly half of spike-specific TCRs target unmutated variant regions. The study found Spike-specific TCR breadth and depth rose after two AZD1222 doses.

This CDR3 has 14 residues. The germline V and J ends were trimmed by 3 bases and 2 bases, with 11 bases remaining between them. Per germline, CDR1 LNHDA and CDR2 SQIVND (reference sequence). The TCR originated in an adult in good health. This specimen was peripheral blood, taken on day 0 of AZD1222 vaccination. This chain joins TRBV19 and TRBJ2-7; D may match TRBD1 or TRBD2 (5 bases each). CDR3 residues: CASSIGGNTYEQYF. CDR3 in DNA: TGTGCCAGTAGTATTGGGGGTAACACCTACGAGCAGTACTTC.